The T cell receptor beta chain described here comes from a study of blood T cell repertoires in COVID-19. The overall study: Donors in the United States, Italy and Spain gave samples during acute or convalescent COVID-19. T cells, B-cell-depleted T cells, or PBMCs supplied cDNA or gDNA.

Between the trimmed V and J ends, which lost 0 bases and 7 bases, there was a span of 10 bases. The CDR3 spans 14 residues. Germline CDR1 reads MNHEY; CDR2 reads SVGAGI. In the original analysis: Using reference gene primer amplification, nucleated cell counts were estimated. Here immunoSEQ multiplex PCR was the method, and the copy in TCRdb shows in-frame clones only, minus some. Clonal size and the V and J genes are those of that table, whereas D and trimming came from the DNA. The sample shows about 190,000 clones, 88% of them seen only once. J is TRBJ1-5 and V is TRBV6-5; D uncertain. The sample comprised peripheral blood. The sequence was obtained from a young man with acute or convalescent COVID-19. The DNA for the CDR3 is TGTGCCAGCAGTTACTCGAGATTCGAACAGCCCCAGCATTTT. Residues: CASSYSRFEQPQHF.